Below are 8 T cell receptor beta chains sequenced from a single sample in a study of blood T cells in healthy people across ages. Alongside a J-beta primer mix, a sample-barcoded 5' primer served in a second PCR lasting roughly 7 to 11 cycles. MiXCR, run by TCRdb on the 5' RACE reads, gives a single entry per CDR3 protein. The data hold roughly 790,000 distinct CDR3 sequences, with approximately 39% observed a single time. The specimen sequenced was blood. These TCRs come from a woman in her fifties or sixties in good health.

The CDR3 spells CSASRDESTYEQYF. In DNA, the CDR3 is TGCAGTGCTAGCAGAGACGAATCCACCTACGAGCAGTACTTC. The chain recombines TRBV20-1 with TRBJ2-7, with D unresolved. V lost 3 bases, J lost 2 bases, and 14 bases lay in between. Germline values: CDR1 DFQATT, CDR2 SNEGSKA (reference sequence). The CDR3 loop spans 14 amino acids.

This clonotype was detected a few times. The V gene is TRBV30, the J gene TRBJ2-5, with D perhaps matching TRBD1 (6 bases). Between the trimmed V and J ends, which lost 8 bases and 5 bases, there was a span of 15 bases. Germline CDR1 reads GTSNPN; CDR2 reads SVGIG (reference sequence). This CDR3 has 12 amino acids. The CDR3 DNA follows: TGTGCCGGGGGCCCTTCGACGGAGACCCAGTACTTC. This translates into CAGGPSTETQYF. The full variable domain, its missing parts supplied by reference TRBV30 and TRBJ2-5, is SQTIHQWPATLVQPVGSPLSLECTVEGTSNPNLYWYRQAAGRGLQLLFYSVGIGQISSEVPQNLSASRPQDRQFILSSKKLLLSDSGFYLCAGGPSTETQYFGPGTRLLVL.

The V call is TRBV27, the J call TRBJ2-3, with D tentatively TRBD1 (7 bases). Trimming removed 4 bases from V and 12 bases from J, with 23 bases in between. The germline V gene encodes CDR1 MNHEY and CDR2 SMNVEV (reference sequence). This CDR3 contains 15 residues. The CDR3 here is CASSSPQGGEETQYF. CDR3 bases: TGTGCCAGCAGTTCACCCCAGGGGGGAGAAGAGACCCAGTATTTT.

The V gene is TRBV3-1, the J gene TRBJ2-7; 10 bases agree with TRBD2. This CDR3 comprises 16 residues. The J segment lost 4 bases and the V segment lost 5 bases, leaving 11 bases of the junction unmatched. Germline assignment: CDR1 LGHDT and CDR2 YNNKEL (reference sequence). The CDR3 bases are TGTGCCAGCAGCTACACCTCGGGACTAGCGATGTACGAGCAGTACTTC. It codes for CASSYTSGLAMYEQYF.

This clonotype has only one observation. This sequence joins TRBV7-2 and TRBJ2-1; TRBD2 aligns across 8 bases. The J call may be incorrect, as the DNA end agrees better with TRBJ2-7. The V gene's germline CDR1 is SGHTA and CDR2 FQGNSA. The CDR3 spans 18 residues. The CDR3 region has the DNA TGTGCCAGCAGCTTAGGTTTCGGCTTAGCGGGGATCTACAATGAGCAGTACTTC. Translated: CASSLGFGLAGIYNEQYF.

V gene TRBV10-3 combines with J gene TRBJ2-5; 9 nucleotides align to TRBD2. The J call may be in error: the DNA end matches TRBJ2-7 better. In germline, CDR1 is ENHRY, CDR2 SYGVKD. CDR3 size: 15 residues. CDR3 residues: CAIRQRLAEPCEQYF. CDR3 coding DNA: TGTGCCATCAGGCAGCGACTAGCGGAACCTTGCGAGCAGTACTTC.

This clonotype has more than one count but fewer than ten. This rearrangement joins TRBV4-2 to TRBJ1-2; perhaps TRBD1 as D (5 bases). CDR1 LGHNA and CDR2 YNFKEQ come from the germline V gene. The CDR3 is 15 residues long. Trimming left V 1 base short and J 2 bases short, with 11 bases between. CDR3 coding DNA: TGTGCCAGCAGCCAAGGGGACGCTGGCAACTATGGCTACACCTTC. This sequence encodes CASSQGDAGNYGYTF.

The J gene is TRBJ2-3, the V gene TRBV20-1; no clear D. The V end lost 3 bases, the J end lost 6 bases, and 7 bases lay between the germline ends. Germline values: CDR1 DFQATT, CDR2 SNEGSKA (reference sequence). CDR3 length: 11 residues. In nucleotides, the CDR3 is TGCAGTGCTAGGCGAATTGATACGCAGTATTTT. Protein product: CSARRIDTQYF.